This entry lists 7 T cell receptor beta chains sequenced from one sample in a study of blood T cell repertoires in COVID-19. The assay was immunoSEQ multiplex PCR, and TCRdb's table has in-frame clones only and misses some. Of 300,000 or so clones in the sample, around nine tenths are singletons; the top ten hold 2.9%. The sequencing input was PBMCs or T cells enriched from blood (not recorded which). The source is a woman in her forties or fifties who had been exposed to COVID-19.

J is TRBJ2-3 and V is TRBV5-1; 10 bases are shared with TRBD1. In germline, CDR1 is SGHRS, CDR2 YFSETQ. The V segment lost 0 bases and the J segment 3 bases; nucleotides outside the gene matches: 7. The CDR3 is made up of 17 amino acids. CDR3 sequence (DNA): TGCGCCAGCAGCTTGGCTAGATGGACAGGGGGGACAGATACGCAGTATTTT. This encodes CASSLARWTGGTDTQYF.

The chain employs TRBV9 and TRBJ1-1, with D perhaps TRBD1 (5 bases). Trimming stripped 0 bases from V and 0 bases from J, with 9 bases between. CDR1 is SGDLS, CDR2 YYNGEE, per germline. CDR3 size: 15 residues. The CDR3, as DNA: TGTGCCAGCAGCGTAGAGACAGTCATGAACACTGAAGCTTTCTTT. Residues: CASSVETVMNTEAFF.

This clone has just one count. The chain links TRBV7-9 to TRBJ1-2, with a possible D match to TRBD1 (5 bases). The V gene's germline CDR1 is SEHNR and CDR2 FQNEAQ (reference sequence). V lost 2 bases and J lost 3, with 13 bases in between. The CDR3 covers 15 residues. The CDR3 region has the DNA TGTGCCAGCAGCTTAAGTCAGGGCCGGCACTATGGCTACACCTTC. Translation: CASSLSQGRHYGYTF.

The CDR3 bases are TGTGCCAGCAGCCCCGGGGGGTACGAGCAGTACTTC. This translates into CASSPGGYEQYF. The chain combines TRBV7-8 with TRBJ2-7; 7 nucleotides match TRBD2. The CDR3 has 12 residues. V shed 5 bases, J shed 4 bases, and the junction held 2 bases outside the gene matches. Per germline, CDR1 SGHVS and CDR2 FQNEAQ.

The rearrangement uses TRBV7-6 and TRBJ2-1, with 9 positions matching TRBD1. The CDR3 spans 15 residues. Germline CDR1 is SGHVS and CDR2 is FNYEAQ. J was trimmed by 2 bases and V by 5 bases; bases with no gene match: 4. CDR3 region: CASSLGQGTYNEQFF. CDR3 DNA: TGTGCCAGCAGCCTTGGACAGGGGACCTACAATGAGCAGTTCTTC.

V is TRBV4-1 and J is TRBJ1-1; no clear D. CDR1 and CDR2 from the germline V gene are MGHRA and YSYEKL. CDR3 length equals 15 residues. With 0 bases removed from V and 0 bases from J, the gap between germline ends came to 8 bases. This CDR3 is CASSQDPHMNTEAFF. The CDR3 nucleotides are TGCGCCAGCAGCCAAGACCCCCACATGAACACTGAAGCTTTCTTT.

The V call is TRBV20-1, the J call TRBJ2-1; D call uncertain. This CDR3 region has 12 residues. V was shortened by 3 bases and J by 8 bases, with 11 bases between the two germline ends. The germline V gene has CDR1 DFQATT and CDR2 SNEGSKA (reference sequence). The CDR3 loop is CSASFQLDEQFF. CDR3 nucleotides: TGCAGTGCTAGTTTTCAGTTGGATGAGCAGTTCTTC.